This T cell receptor beta chain came from a study of blood T cell repertoires in COVID-19. Study as a whole: Researchers got acute and convalescent COVID-19 samples from the United States, Italy and Spain. Nucleic acid was either cDNA or gDNA, and it came from T cells, B-cell-depleted T cells, or PBMCs.

Germline-derived CDR1 and CDR2 are MNHEY and SVGAGI. There are 15 residues in the CDR3. The germline V and J ends were trimmed by 4 bases and 7 bases, with 17 bases remaining between them. Per the original data handling: Reference gene primers were amplified, and this amplification served to estimate nucleated cell counts. TCRdb's table, derived via immunoSEQ multiplex PCR, lists solely in-frame clones and lacks some. Clone size and V and J calls were adopted from that table, with D and trimming inferred from the DNA. The sample holds just over 95,000 clones, roughly four fifths seen once. V usage is TRBV6-5 and J usage is TRBJ1-5, with a possible D match to TRBD1 (6 bases). The sequenced material came from peripheral blood. The TCR sequence derives from a man aged 55 to 70 with acute or convalescent COVID-19. CDR3 sequence: CASSLGAGGKQPQHF. The DNA for the CDR3 is TGTGCCAGCAGTTTGGGGGCGGGGGGGAAACAGCCCCAGCATTTT.